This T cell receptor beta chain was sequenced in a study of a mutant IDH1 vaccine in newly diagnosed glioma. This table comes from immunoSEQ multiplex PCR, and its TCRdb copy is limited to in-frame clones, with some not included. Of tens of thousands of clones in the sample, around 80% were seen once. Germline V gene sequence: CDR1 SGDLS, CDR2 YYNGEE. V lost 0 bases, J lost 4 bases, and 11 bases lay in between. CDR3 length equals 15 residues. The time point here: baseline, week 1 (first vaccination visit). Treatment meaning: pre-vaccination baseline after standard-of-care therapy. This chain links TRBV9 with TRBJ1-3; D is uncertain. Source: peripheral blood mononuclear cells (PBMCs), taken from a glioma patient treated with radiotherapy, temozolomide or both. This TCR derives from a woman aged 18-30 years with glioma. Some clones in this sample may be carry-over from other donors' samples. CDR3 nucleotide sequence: TGTGCCAGCAGCGTAGAAGCGCTAACCGGAAACACCATATATTTT. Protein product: CASSVEALTGNTIYF.